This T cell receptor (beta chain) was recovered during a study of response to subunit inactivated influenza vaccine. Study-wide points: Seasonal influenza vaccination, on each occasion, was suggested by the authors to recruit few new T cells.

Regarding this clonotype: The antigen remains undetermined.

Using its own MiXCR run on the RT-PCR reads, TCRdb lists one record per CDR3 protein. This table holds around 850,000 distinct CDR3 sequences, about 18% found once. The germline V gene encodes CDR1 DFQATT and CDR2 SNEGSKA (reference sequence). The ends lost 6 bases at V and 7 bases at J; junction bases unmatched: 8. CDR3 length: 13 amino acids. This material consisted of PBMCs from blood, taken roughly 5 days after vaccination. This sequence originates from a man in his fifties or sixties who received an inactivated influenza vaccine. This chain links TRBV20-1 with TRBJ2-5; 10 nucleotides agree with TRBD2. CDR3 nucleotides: TGCAGTGCCCGAGGAGCGGGAGGGGGGACCCAGTACTTC. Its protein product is CSARGAGGGTQYF.